A single sample gave rise to the 8 T cell receptor beta chains below, sequenced in a study of shared clonotypes between healthy human individuals. Generated by immunoSEQ multiplex PCR, the TCRdb table keeps only in-frame clones and is missing some. The sample carries around 1.9 million clones, 93% recorded once. Naive CD8 cells, CD45RO-negative and positively selected for CCR7, excluded terminally differentiated effector memory CD45RA+ cells. The sample consisted of naive CD8+ T cells from PBMCs. The receptors come from a man younger than 30 in good health. Some clones in this sample may be carry-over from other donors' samples.

The chain uses TRBV6-4 and TRBJ2-5; weak D call: TRBD1 (6 bases). This CDR3 contains 17 residues. V was clipped by 3 bases and J by 0 bases, with 17 bases between them. The V gene's germline CDR1 is MRHNA and CDR2 SNTAGT. The CDR3 bases are TGTGCCAGCAGTGAAGGGACACACGGACTCAACCAAGAGACCCAGTACTTC. Its protein product is CASSEGTHGLNQETQYF.

The rearrangement joins TRBV5-1 to TRBJ2-1; no clear D gene. Trimming left V 1 base short and J 7 bases short, with 9 bases between. This CDR3 comprises 13 residues. Germline CDR1 reads SGHRS; CDR2 reads YFSETQ. DNA of the CDR3: TGCGCCAGCAGCTTGACCGCCAGAAATGAGCAGTTCTTC. This codes for CASSLTARNEQFF. The complete variable domain, with remaining parts taken from reference TRBV5-1 and TRBJ2-1, reads KAGVTQTPRYLIKTRGQQVTLSCSPISGHRSVSWYQQTPGQGLQFLFEYFSETQRNKGNFPGRFSGRQFSNSRSEMNVSTLELGDSALYLCASSLTARNEQFFGPGTRLTVL.

V and J are TRBV4-1 and TRBJ2-7, with 9 bases lining up with TRBD2. The CDR3 length is 17 residues. Germline CDR1 reads MGHRA; CDR2 reads YSYEKL. V was pared by 4 bases and J by 2 bases, with 12 bases of the junction left unmatched. The CDR3 spells CASSLTPGLAIPYEQYF. CDR3 sequence (DNA): TGCGCCAGCAGCCTGACCCCGGGACTAGCAATCCCCTACGAGCAGTACTTC.

This clone occurred a few times. The sample has other DNA sequences that encode this CDR3 too. The V and J genes are TRBV19 and TRBJ2-1, with unresolved D. The CDR3 sequence is 12 residues long. Per the germline V gene, CDR1 is LNHDA and CDR2 is SQIVND (reference sequence). The V gene lost 1 base and the J gene lost 7 bases, with 5 bases spanning the gap. The CDR3 DNA reads as TGTGCCAGTAGTATAGCCAGGAATGAGCAGTTCTTC. The encoded protein is CASSIARNEQFF. The variable domain in full, with the rest retrieved from reference TRBV19 and TRBJ2-1, is DGGITQSPKYLFRKEGQNVTLSCEQNLNHDAMYWYRQDPGQGLRLIYYSQIVNDFQKGDIAEGYSVSREKKESFPLTVTSAQKNPTAFYLCASSIARNEQFFGPGTRLTVL.

V gene TRBV7-9 combines with J gene TRBJ1-3; D is unclear. The CDR3 length is 17 residues. V was cut by 6 bases and J by 6 bases, with 24 bases left in between. CDR1 is SEHNR and CDR2 is FQNEAQ in the germline V gene (reference sequence). The CDR3 is CASSYNSASADENTIYF. Written as DNA, the CDR3 is TGTGCCAGCAGTTATAATAGCGCGTCAGCGGATGAAAACACCATATATTTT.

This chain connects TRBV2 to TRBJ1-1; 7 bases agree with TRBD1. Looked up from germline, CDR1 is SNHLY and CDR2 is FYNNEI. This CDR3 has 14 residues. Trimming took 5 bases from V and 3 from J; bases not matched to a gene: 6. Here the CDR3 reads CASSSGRGDTEAFF. The CDR3 bases are TGTGCCAGCAGTTCGGGCAGGGGGGACACTGAAGCTTTCTTT.

The genes are TRBV19 and TRBJ2-1, with 10 positions matching TRBD1. V lost 3 bases, J lost 4 bases, and 6 bases stayed unmatched. This CDR3 has 16 residues. Germline CDR1 is LNHDA and CDR2 is SQIVND (reference sequence). The CDR3 is CASSMFRTGGYNEQFF. CDR3 DNA sequence: TGTGCCAGTAGTATGTTTAGGACAGGGGGGTACAATGAGCAGTTCTTC.

The chain recombines TRBV4-3 with TRBJ2-5; 12 bases map to TRBD2. V shed 0 bases, J shed 7 bases, and the junction held 12 bases outside the gene matches. This CDR3 comprises 18 residues. CDR1 LGHNA and CDR2 YSLEER come from the germline V gene. CDR3 in DNA: TGCGCCAGCAGCCAAGATCGGGTAGGACTAGCGGGAAGCGGGACCCAGTACTTC. It translates to CASSQDRVGLAGSGTQYF.